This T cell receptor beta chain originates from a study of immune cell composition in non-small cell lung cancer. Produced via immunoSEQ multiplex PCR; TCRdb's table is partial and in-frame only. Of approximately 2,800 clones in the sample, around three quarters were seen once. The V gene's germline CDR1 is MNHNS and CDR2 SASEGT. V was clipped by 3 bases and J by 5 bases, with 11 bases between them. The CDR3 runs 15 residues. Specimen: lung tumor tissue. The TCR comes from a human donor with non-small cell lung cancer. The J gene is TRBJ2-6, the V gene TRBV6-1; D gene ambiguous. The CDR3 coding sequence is TGTGCCAGCAGTGATGCACAAAGTCGGGCCAACGTCCTGACTTTC. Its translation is CASSDAQSRANVLTF.